The rows below give T cell receptor beta chains drawn from one sample of a study of T cell responses to AZD1222 COVID-19 vaccine. TCRdb keeps only in-frame clones here, not all; method: immunoSEQ multiplex PCR. The sample has more than 80,000 clones, roughly nine tenths seen once. Sequencing used peripheral blood, obtained 28 days after the second AZD1222 dose. These receptors originate from an adult who received the AZD1222 COVID-19 vaccine. The CDR3 runs from the conserved cysteine through the conserved F or W. D genes are given only for firm matches. Clone size is not always given. Where it is, it says once, few, many or a class for expanded clones.

v_gene	abundance	j_gene	d_gene	CDR3aa	CDR3nt
TRBV5-1	NA	TRBJ2-3	NA	CASNPDASTDTQYF	TGCGCCAGCAACCCAGACGCTAGCACAGATACGCAGTATTTT
TRBV6-2/TRBV6-3	NA	TRBJ2-5	NA	CASSRLLQETQYF	TGTGCCAGCAGCCGACTGCTACAAGAGACCCAGTACTTC
TRBV5-6	NA	TRBJ1-1	TRBD1	CASSLYRGQTEAFF	TGTGCCAGCAGCTTGTACAGGGGGCAAACTGAAGCTTTCTTT
TRBV11-2	NA	TRBJ2-7	TRBD2	CASSSRTSVEQYF	TGTGCCAGCAGCTCTCGGACTAGCGTGGAGCAGTACTTC
TRBV7-9	few	TRBJ1-2	NA	CASSFAGGGYTF	TGTGCCAGCAGCTTCGCGGGAGGAGGCTACACCTTC
TRBV28	NA	TRBJ2-7	NA	CASSSDSYEQYF	TGTGCCAGCAGTTCCGACTCCTACGAGCAGTACTTC
TRBV6-5	NA	TRBJ1-4	TRBD1	CASSSQGAGTNEKLFF	TGTGCCAGCAGTTCGCAGGGGGCTGGAACTAATGAAAAACTGTTTTTT
TRBV11-2	NA	TRBJ1-1	NA	CASSFRPRTVGTEAFF	TGTGCCAGCAGCTTTAGGCCCCGAACAGTAGGCACTGAAGCTTTCTTT
TRBV5-1	NA	TRBJ1-1	NA	CASSLGRNTEAFF	TGCGCCAGCAGCTTGGGGAGGAACACTGAAGCTTTCTTT
TRBV7-3	NA	TRBJ2-1	NA	CASSLWGFARNEQFF	TGTGCCAGCAGCCTTTGGGGGTTCGCGCGCAATGAGCAGTTCTTC
TRBV24-1	NA	TRBJ2-2	NA	CATSDSGRGNTGELFF	TGTGCCACCAGTGATTCTGGCAGGGGTAACACCGGGGAGCTGTTTTTT
TRBV18	few	TRBJ1-2	NA	CASSPPEGGYTF	TGTGCCAGCTCACCACCGGAAGGTGGCTACACCTTC
TRBV7-3	NA	TRBJ1-1	NA	CASSTPGREAFF	TGTGCCAGCAGCACTCCCGGGAGGGAAGCTTTCTTT
TRBV6-1	NA	TRBJ1-2	NA	CASSEWGAYGYTF	TGTGCCAGCAGTGAATGGGGGGCCTATGGCTACACCTTC
TRBV27	NA	TRBJ1-2	NA	CASSPTWAGASYGYTF	TGTGCCAGCAGTCCCACGTGGGCGGGGGCTAGCTATGGCTACACCTTC
TRBV6-5	NA	TRBJ2-7	TRBD2	CASIPTGGNSYEQYF	TGTGCCAGCATCCCGACGGGGGGGAACTCCTACGAGCAGTACTTC
TRBV9	NA	TRBJ2-7	TRBD2	CASSVVKRGEHEQYF	TGTGCCAGCAGCGTAGTTAAGCGGGGGGAACACGAGCAGTACTTC
TRBV14	NA	TRBJ2-3	NA	CASSLRAVSTDTQYF	TGTGCCAGCAGCTTGCGTGCAGTAAGCACAGATACGCAGTATTTT
TRBV11-2	NA	TRBJ2-7	NA	CASSLVSEQYF	TGTGCCAGCAGCTTAGTGTCCGAGCAGTACTTC
TRBV5-5	NA	TRBJ1-4	NA	CASSSPRGRNEKLFF	TGTGCCAGCAGCTCCCCCAGGGGTCGGAATGAAAAACTGTTTTTT
TRBV19	NA	TRBJ2-3	TRBD2	CASRTSGSTDTQYF	TGTGCCAGCCGGACTAGCGGGAGCACAGATACGCAGTATTTT
TRBV7-2	NA	TRBJ1-1	NA	CASSFYSMNTEAFF	TGTGCCAGCAGCTTCTACAGCATGAACACTGAAGCTTTCTTT
TRBV5-1	NA	TRBJ2-7	NA	CASSLPTGTYEQYF	TGCGCCAGCAGCTTGCCCACAGGGACCTACGAGCAGTACTTC
TRBV14	NA	TRBJ2-1	TRBD1	CASSQVGTGPYNEQFF	TGTGCCAGCAGCCAGGTCGGGACAGGTCCTTACAATGAGCAGTTCTTC
TRBV6-5	NA	TRBJ1-5	NA	CASGGRGNQPQHF	TGTGCCAGCGGGGGACGGGGTAATCAGCCCCAGCATTTT
TRBV6-6	NA	TRBJ2-7	NA	CASSYRDQVSYEQYF	TGTGCCAGCAGCTACCGGGATCAGGTGTCCTACGAGCAGTACTTC